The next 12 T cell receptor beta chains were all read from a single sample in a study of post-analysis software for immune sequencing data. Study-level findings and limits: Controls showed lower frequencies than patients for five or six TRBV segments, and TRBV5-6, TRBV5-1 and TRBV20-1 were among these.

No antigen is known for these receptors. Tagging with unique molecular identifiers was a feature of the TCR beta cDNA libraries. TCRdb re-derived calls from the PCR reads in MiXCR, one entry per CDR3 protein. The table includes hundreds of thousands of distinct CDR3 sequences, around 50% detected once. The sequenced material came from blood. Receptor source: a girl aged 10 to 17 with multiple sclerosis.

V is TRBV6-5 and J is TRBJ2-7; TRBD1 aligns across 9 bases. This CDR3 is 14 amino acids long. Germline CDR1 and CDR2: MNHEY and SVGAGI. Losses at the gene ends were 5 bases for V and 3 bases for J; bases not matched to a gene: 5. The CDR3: CASSLYRGLYEQYF. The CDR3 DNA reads TGTGCCAGCAGTCTATACAGGGGGCTCTACGAGCAGTACTTC.

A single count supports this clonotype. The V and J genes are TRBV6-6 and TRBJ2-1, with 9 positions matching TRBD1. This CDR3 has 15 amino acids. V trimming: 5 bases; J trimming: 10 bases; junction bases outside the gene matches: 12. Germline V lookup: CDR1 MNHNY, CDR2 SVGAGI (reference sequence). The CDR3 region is CASSIPGTGLAEQFF. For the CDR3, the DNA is TGTGCCAGCAGTATCCCCGGGACAGGGCTTGCCGAGCAGTTCTTC.

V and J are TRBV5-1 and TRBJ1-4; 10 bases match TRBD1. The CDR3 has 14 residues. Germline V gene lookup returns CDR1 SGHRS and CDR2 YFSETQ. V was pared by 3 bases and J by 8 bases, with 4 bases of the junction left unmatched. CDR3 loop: CASSWDRGGEKLFF. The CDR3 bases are TGCGCCAGCAGCTGGGACAGGGGCGGGGAAAAACTGTTTTTT.

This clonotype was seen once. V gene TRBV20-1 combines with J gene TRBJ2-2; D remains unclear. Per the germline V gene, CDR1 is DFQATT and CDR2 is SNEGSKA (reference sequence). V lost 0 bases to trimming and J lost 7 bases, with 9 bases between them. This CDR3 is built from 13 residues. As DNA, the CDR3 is TGCAGTGCTAGAGAGGGCTCGGGCGGGGAGCTGTTTTTT. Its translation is CSAREGSGGELFF.

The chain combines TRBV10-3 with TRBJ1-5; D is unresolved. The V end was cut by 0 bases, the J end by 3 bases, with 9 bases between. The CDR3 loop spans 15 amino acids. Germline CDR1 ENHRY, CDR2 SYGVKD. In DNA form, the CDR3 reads TGTGCCATCAGTGAGTCGACCGGGGTCAATCAGCCCCAGCATTTT. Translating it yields CAISESTGVNQPQHF.

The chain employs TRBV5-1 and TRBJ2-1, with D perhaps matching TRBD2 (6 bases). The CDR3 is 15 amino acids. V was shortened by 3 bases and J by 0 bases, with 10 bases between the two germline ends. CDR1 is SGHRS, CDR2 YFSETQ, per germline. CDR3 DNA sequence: TGCGCCAGCAGCTCCGGGACTCCCTCCTACAATGAGCAGTTCTTC. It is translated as CASSSGTPSYNEQFF.

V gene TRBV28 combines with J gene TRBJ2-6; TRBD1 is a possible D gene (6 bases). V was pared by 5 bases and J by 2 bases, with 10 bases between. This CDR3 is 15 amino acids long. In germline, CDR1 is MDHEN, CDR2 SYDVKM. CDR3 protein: CASSPGQPGANVLTF. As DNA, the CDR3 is TGTGCCAGCAGTCCGGGACAACCTGGGGCCAACGTCCTGACTTTC.

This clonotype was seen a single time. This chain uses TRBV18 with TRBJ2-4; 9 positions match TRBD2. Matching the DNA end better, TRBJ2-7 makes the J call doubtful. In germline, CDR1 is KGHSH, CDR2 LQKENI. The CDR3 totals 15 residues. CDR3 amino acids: CASSKLAGVINEQYF. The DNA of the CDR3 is TGTGCCAGCTCAAAATTAGCGGGAGTGATCAACGAGCAGTACTTC.

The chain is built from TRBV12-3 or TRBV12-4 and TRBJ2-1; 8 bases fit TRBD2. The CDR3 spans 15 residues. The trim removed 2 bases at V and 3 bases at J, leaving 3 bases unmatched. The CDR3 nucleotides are TGTGCCAGCAGTTTACGGGGACTAGTCTACAATGAGCAGTTCTTC. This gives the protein CASSLRGLVYNEQFF.

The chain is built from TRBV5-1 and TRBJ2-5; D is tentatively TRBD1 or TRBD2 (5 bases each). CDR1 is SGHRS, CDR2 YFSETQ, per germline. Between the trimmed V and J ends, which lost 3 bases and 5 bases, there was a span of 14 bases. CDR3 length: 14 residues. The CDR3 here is CASSSLGAVETQYF. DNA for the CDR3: TGCGCCAGCAGCTCCCTCGGGGCTGTGGAGACCCAGTACTTC.

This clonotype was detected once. The CDR3 region has the DNA TGTGCCAGCAGCCTCCAAAGAGGGCTCTCCATGAACACTGAAGCTTTCTTT. This gives the protein CASSLQRGLSMNTEAFF. This rearrangement joins TRBV12-3 or TRBV12-4 to TRBJ1-1; D remains unclear. V was cut by 6 bases and J by 0 bases, with 20 bases left in between. The CDR3 covers 17 residues.

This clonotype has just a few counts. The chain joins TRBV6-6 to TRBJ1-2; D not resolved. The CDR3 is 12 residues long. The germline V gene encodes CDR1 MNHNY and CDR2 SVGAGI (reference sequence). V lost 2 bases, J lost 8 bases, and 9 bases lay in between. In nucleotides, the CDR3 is TGTGCCAGCAGTTACCAAGACGGCGGCTACACCTTC. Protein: CASSYQDGGYTF.